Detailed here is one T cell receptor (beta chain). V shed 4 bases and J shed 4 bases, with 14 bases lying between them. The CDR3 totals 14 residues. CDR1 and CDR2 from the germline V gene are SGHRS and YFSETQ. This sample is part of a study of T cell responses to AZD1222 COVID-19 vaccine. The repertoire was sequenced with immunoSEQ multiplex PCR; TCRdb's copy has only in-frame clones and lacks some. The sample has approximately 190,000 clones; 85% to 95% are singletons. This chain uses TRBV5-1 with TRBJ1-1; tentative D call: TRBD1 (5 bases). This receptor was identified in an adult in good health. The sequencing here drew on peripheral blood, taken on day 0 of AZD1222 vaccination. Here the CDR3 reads CASSGGTSGTEAFF. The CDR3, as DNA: TGCGCCAGCAGCGGGGGGACCTCTGGCACTGAAGCTTTCTTT.